Presented here are 23 T cell receptor beta chains from one specimen sequenced in a study of blood T cells in healthy people across ages. The use of a sample-barcoded 5' primer and a J-beta primer mix characterized a second PCR of roughly 6 to 12 cycles. MiXCR was run by TCRdb on the 5' RACE reads, yielding one entry per CDR3 protein. Here the sample spans about 680,000 distinct CDR3 sequences, roughly 49% being singletons. Sequenced material: blood. All receptors come from a woman aged 55 to 70 in good health.

This clonotype showed up just a few times. V gene TRBV20-1 combines with J gene TRBJ2-3; D is uncertain. The CDR3 covers 12 residues. V lost 3 bases and J 2 bases, leaving 6 bases between the germline ends. The germline V gene has CDR1 DFQATT and CDR2 SNEGSKA (reference sequence). The CDR3 nucleotides read TGCAGTGCTAGGGGCGACACAGATACGCAGTATTTT. Its protein product is CSARGDTDTQYF.

The chain links TRBV6-6 to TRBJ2-2; possible D gene TRBD2, 6 bases. CDR3 size: 17 residues. The ends were cut back, 2 bases at V and 3 bases at J, with 16 bases in the middle. Germline CDR1 and CDR2: MNHNY and SVGAGI (reference sequence). CDR3 sequence reads: CASSYTFRERDTGELFF. DNA of the CDR3: TGTGCCAGCAGTTACACCTTCCGGGAGAGGGACACCGGGGAGCTGTTTTTT.

The sample holds one count of this clonotype. J is TRBJ2-1 and V is TRBV5-5; TRBD1 is a possible D gene (8 bases). V was shortened by 4 bases and J by 7 bases, with 21 bases between the two germline ends. CDR3 length: 16 amino acids. Germline V gene lookup returns CDR1 SGHKS and CDR2 YYEKEE (reference sequence). This CDR3 is CASSPRGGQANNEQFF. The CDR3 DNA reads TGTGCCAGCAGCCCAAGGGGGGGACAGGCGAATAATGAGCAGTTCTTC.

The chain combines TRBV3-1 with TRBJ2-5; 10 nucleotides agree with TRBD2. Germline CDR1 LGHDT, CDR2 YNNKEL (reference sequence). V dropped 1 base and J dropped 5; count of bases not matched to a gene: 7. The CDR3 has 16 residues. The CDR3 sequence: CASSQASGRAKETQYF. The DNA for the CDR3 is TGTGCCAGCAGCCAAGCAAGCGGGAGGGCTAAGGAGACCCAGTACTTC.

The gene calls are TRBV20-1 and TRBJ2-1; 8 bases line up with TRBD2. Trimming took 3 bases from V and 2 from J; bases not matched to a gene: 6. This CDR3 is 15 amino acids long. Per germline, CDR1 DFQATT and CDR2 SNEGSKA (reference sequence). The CDR3 nucleotides are TGCAGTGCTAGTCCCGGGACTAGACCCTACAATGAGCAGTTCTTC. Its protein product is CSASPGTRPYNEQFF.

This chain links TRBV10-3 with TRBJ2-1, with a possible D match to TRBD2 (6 bases). Trimming took off 10 bases at V and 5 bases at J, with 15 bases between the two ends. This CDR3 is 13 amino acids long. CDR1 is ENHRY and CDR2 is SYGVKD in the germline V gene. CDR3 amino acids: CASGARGNNEQFF. CDR3 nucleotide sequence: TGTGCCAGCGGGGCTAGAGGGAACAATGAGCAGTTCTTC.

The chain joins TRBV3-1 to TRBJ1-1; 7 bases match TRBD1. Losses at the gene ends were 5 bases for V and 3 bases for J; bases not matched to a gene: 6. CDR3 size: 14 residues. Per germline, CDR1 LGHDT and CDR2 YNNKEL (reference sequence). CDR3 sequence: CASSWITGDTEAFF. The CDR3 DNA reads as TGTGCCAGCAGCTGGATAACAGGGGACACTGAAGCTTTCTTT. Based on the CDR3 plus reference TRBV3-1 and TRBJ1-1, the full variable domain is DTAVSQTPKYLVTQMGNDKSIKCEQNLGHDTMYWYKQDSKKFLKIMFSYNNKELIINETVPNRFSPKSPDKAHLNLHINSLELGDSAVYFCASSWITGDTEAFFGQGTRLTVV.

Notes on this clonotype: Being one base from a much bigger clone, this may be a read error. V is TRBV7-9 and J is TRBJ2-7; perhaps D is TRBD1 or TRBD2 (5 bases each). The J call is in doubt because the DNA end fits TRBJ2-4 better. From germline, CDR1 is SEHNR and CDR2 FQNEAQ (reference sequence). The CDR3 sequence is 15 residues long. CDR3 in DNA: TGTGCCAGCAGCCCAAGACAGTCCGTGGGGACCATTCAGTACTTC. Translating gives CASSPRQSVGTIQYF.

On this clonotype: This may arise from a read error, as a much more abundant clone is one base away. The CDR3 region is CASSESGTGLYEQFF. In nucleotides, the CDR3 is TGTGCCAGCAGCGAATCCGGGACAGGGCTGTACGAGCAGTTCTTC. The chain joins TRBV9 to TRBJ2-1; 9 bases agree with TRBD1. CDR3 length: 15 amino acids. With V trimmed by 3 bases and J by 10 bases, 11 bases remained unmatched. From germline, CDR1 is SGDLS and CDR2 YYNGEE. Using reference TRBV9 and TRBJ2-1 for the parts outside the CDR3, the full variable domain is DSGVTQTPKHLITATGQRVTLRCSPRSGDLSVYWYQQSLDQGLQFLIQYYNGEERAKGNILERFSAQQFPDLHSELNLSSLELGDSALYFCASSESGTGLYEQFFGPGTRLTVL.

The J gene is TRBJ2-7, the V gene TRBV20-1; D remains ambiguous. This CDR3 is 14 amino acids long. Between the trimmed V and J ends, which lost 1 base and 6 bases, there was a span of 16 bases. Germline assignment: CDR1 DFQATT and CDR2 SNEGSKA (reference sequence). The CDR3 loop is CSARVATQASEQYF. The CDR3 DNA is TGCAGTGCTAGAGTTGCCACCCAGGCCAGCGAGCAGTACTTC.

This clonotype has only one observation. The V and J genes are TRBV29-1 and TRBJ2-7; 7 positions agree with TRBD2. Judging by the DNA end, TRBJ2-5 fits better; the J call may be wrong. Germline values: CDR1 SQVTM, CDR2 ANQGSEA. The CDR3 spans 14 residues. The CDR3 reads CSVGIPGLRETQYF. The CDR3 nucleotides are TGCAGCGTTGGGATACCGGGACTACGAGAGACCCAGTACTTC.

This clonotype was found a few times. The rearrangement links TRBV4-2 to TRBJ2-5; TRBD1 agrees at 7 bases. The CDR3 totals 17 residues. V shed 0 bases and J 6 bases; nucleotides not matched to a gene: 13. Germline CDR1 LGHNA, CDR2 YNFKEQ. The CDR3 reads CASSQDEMAGGLKTQYF. The DNA for the CDR3 is TGTGCCAGCAGCCAAGATGAAATGGCAGGGGGTCTGAAGACCCAGTACTTC.

The chain has TRBV12-3 or TRBV12-4 and TRBJ2-7; 7 bases fit TRBD2. This CDR3 is built from 16 residues. With 3 bases clipped from V and 0 bases from J, the junction kept 8 bases outside the gene matches. CDR3 loop: CASSLGSSGPSYEQYF. CDR3 nucleotides: TGTGCCAGCAGTTTGGGGTCTAGCGGACCCTCCTACGAGCAGTACTTC.

The chain joins TRBV7-3 to TRBJ2-1; 14 bases match TRBD2. The CDR3 length is 16 residues. In germline, CDR1 is SGHTA, CDR2 FQGTGA. The V gene end was trimmed by 2 bases and the J gene end by 7 bases; junction bases not matched to a gene: 4. CDR3 protein: CASSLPGLAGVNEQFF. The CDR3 nucleotides are TGTGCCAGCAGCTTACCGGGACTAGCGGGAGTGAATGAGCAGTTCTTC.

This chain connects TRBV19 to TRBJ2-1; D remains unclear. Germline V gives CDR1 LNHDA, CDR2 SQIVND (reference sequence). The CDR3 runs to 12 residues. Trimming cost V 6 bases and J 5 bases, with 8 bases left between them. The CDR3 region has the DNA TGTGCCAGTAGGACCTTTGACAATGAGCAGTTCTTC. This sequence encodes CASRTFDNEQFF.

This chain links TRBV7-2 with TRBJ2-4; D might be TRBD1 (8 bases). V was trimmed by 2 bases and J by 14 bases, leaving 19 bases between them. Germline-derived CDR1 and CDR2 are SGHTA and FQGNSA. This CDR3 has 14 amino acids. The CDR3 region has the DNA TGTGCCAGCAGCTTAACAGGGGGGGTGAAGAGAGAGTACTTC. Residues: CASSLTGGVKREYF. Variable domain in full (rest from reference TRBV7-2 and TRBJ2-4): GAGVSQSPSNKVTEKGKDVELRCDPISGHTALYWYRQSLGQGLEFLIYFQGNSAPDKSGLPSDRFSAERTGGSVSTLTIQRTQQEDSAVYLCASSLTGGVKREYFGAGTRLSVL.

In the case of this clonotype: Mismatch with germline at one junction end may stem from a read error. The genes are TRBV4-2 and TRBJ2-1; D is ambiguous. CDR3 size: 14 residues. CDR1 and CDR2 from the germline V gene are LGHNA and YNFKEQ. The CDR3 region has the DNA TGTGCCAGCAGCCGGGGTAGCTCCTACAATAAGCAGTTCTTC. It yields the protein CASSRGSSYNKQFF.

The chain joins TRBV4-3 to TRBJ2-3; D gene uncertain. The V end lost 5 bases, the J end lost 4 bases, and 13 bases lay between the germline ends. The length of the CDR3 is 14 residues. The germline V gene has CDR1 LGHNA and CDR2 YSLEER. The CDR3 DNA follows: TGCGCCAGCAGCAGGGCAGGACGCCCAGATACGCAGTATTTT. As protein: CASSRAGRPDTQYF.

This rearrangement joins TRBV5-1 to TRBJ2-1; 10 nucleotides align to TRBD1. J gave up 7 bases and V 4 bases, and 5 bases lay outside the gene matches. The CDR3 loop spans 14 amino acids. Germline V gene lookup returns CDR1 SGHRS and CDR2 YFSETQ. The CDR3 coding sequence is TGCGCCAGCAGCATCGGACAGGGGGAGAATGAGCAGTTCTTC. It yields the protein CASSIGQGENEQFF.

As for this clonotype: A read error is possible here, since a much larger clone lies one base away. DNA of the CDR3: TGTGTCACCAGCAGAGATCCTCCCACGCAGTACTTC. Its translation is CVTSRDPPTQYF. J is TRBJ2-5 and V is TRBV15; unclear D gene. Germline CDR1 is LNHNV and CDR2 is YYDKDF (reference sequence). There are 12 residues in the CDR3.

This clonotype was observed a few times. The V call is TRBV7-9, the J call TRBJ1-4; perhaps TRBD1 as D (6 bases). Per germline, CDR1 SEHNR and CDR2 FQNEAQ (reference sequence). V was cut by 8 bases and J by 5 bases, with 15 bases left in between. The CDR3 runs to 14 residues. The CDR3 DNA sequence: TGTGCCAGCGGCCCGGGACACGCCAATGAAAAACTGTTTTTT. It yields the protein CASGPGHANEKLFF.

The V call is TRBV20-1, the J call TRBJ2-1, with a possible D match to TRBD1 (6 bases). V was shortened by 6 bases and J by 0 bases, with 15 bases between the two germline ends. Germline CDR1 DFQATT, CDR2 SNEGSKA (reference sequence). The CDR3 length is 15 residues. The CDR3 sequence: CSAERDTRSYNEQFF. The CDR3 DNA sequence: TGCAGTGCAGAAAGGGACACTCGCTCCTACAATGAGCAGTTCTTC.

The chain links TRBV28 to TRBJ2-7; no clear D. The length of the CDR3 is 14 residues. The germline CDR1 and CDR2 sequences are MDHEN and SYDVKM. Trimming stripped 7 bases from V and 0 bases from J, with 13 bases between. In DNA, the CDR3 is TGTGCCAGCACCTCATTCACGAGCTCCTACGAGCAGTACTTC. It yields the protein CASTSFTSSYEQYF.